The text below deals with one T cell receptor beta chain. Its target antigen remains unknown. Per-nucleotide qualities are absent, and no much larger clonotype sits a single base away. From a lookup of the germline V gene (reference sequence), CDR1 and CDR2 are GTSNPN and SVGIG. Inclusive of the bounding cysteine and phenylalanine, the CDR3 is 13 residues long. The CDR3 DNA has 39 bases and is translated from base 1. V has 5 bases trimmed and J has 6 bases trimmed; junction bases matching no gene number 9. Collaborating institutions collected whole blood in K2EDTA tubes following their own protocols. Collaborator samples were shipped for TCRbeta analysis as frozen whole blood, isolated PBMCs, or DNA extracted from either sample type. This sample is part of a study of blood T cell repertoires in COVID-19 (dated by TCRdb to the early 2020s). A note on the overall study: Collaborator samples came from the United States, Italy and Spain and covered acute and convalescent phases of COVID-19. Samples came from the ongoing ImmuneRACE study (first 160 participants) plus 1,254 subjects from 6 global collaborators. The prospective study material was composed of cDNA or gDNA derived from T cells, B-cell-depleted T cells, or PBMCs. Where available, HLA class I and class II types were taken from metadata supplied by the sample provider and were not determined by assay-based typing. A freely available public database, intended as a resource for researchers studying the immune response to SARS-CoV-2, is where the repertoires were released. Subjects who had been exposed to COVID-19, were actively infected with it, or had recovered from it provided the deeply sampled blood TCRbeta repertoires that made up the dataset. A de-identified subject ID, COVID-19 status, age in years and sex were almost always included in the sample metadata. What the research found in general, with its limitations: The amount of clinical and demographic metadata varied by source and participant and was provided uncurated.

TCRbeta CDR3 regions were amplified from genomic DNA using the immunoSEQ Assay, a bias-controlled multiplex PCR. As for the original processing: The number of nucleated cells in each sample was estimated from the amplification of reference gene primers within the assay. To quantify the absolute abundance of each unique TCRbeta CDR3 rearrangement, sequence reads were collapsed and filtered. Productive Simpson clonality was computed per sample as the square root of Simpson's diversity index over productive rearrangements. TCRdb limited this immuneACCESS table to in-frame rearrangements with V and J called. A share of clones is missing; checked studies link under half to unresolved V genes, and the rest is unexplained. That table gives V, J and clone size, and the DNA gave D and trimming. The sample contains under 300,000 clones, 75% to 85% of them found a single time. The top ten hold around 5.2% of the sample.

This receptor was identified in a human donor in a cohort sampled during active COVID-19. Recombination linked TRBV30 to TRBJ1-1; a stretch of 7 junction bases matches TRBD1. Sequenced input: peripheral blood. The DNA is as follows: TGTGCCTGGGGTTCGACAGGGAGTGCTGAAGCTTTCTTT. It specifies CAWGSTGSAEAFF.